This T cell receptor (beta chain) came from a study of blood T cell repertoires in COVID-19 (dated by TCRdb to 2019 to 2021). Some background on the complete study: Samples covering the acute and convalescent phases of COVID-19 were provided by collaborators in the United States, Italy and Spain. The material from the prospective study consisted of cDNA or gDNA derived from T cells, B-cell-depleted T cells, or PBMCs. Nearly every sample came with metadata listing a de-identified subject ID, COVID-19 status, age in years and sex. Subjects who had been exposed to COVID-19, were actively infected with it, or had recovered from it provided the deeply sampled blood TCRbeta repertoires that made up the dataset. Where HLA class I and class II types were available, the types were taken from metadata supplied by the sample provider, not from assay-based typing. A freely available public database, intended as a resource for researchers studying the immune response to SARS-CoV-2, is where the repertoires were released. Samples were obtained from the ongoing ImmuneRACE study (first 160 participants) and from about 1,300 subjects provided by 6 global collaborators.

From its cysteine to its phenylalanine, the CDR3 spans 15 amino acids. The CDR3 DNA has 45 bases and is translated from base 1. According to the germline V gene (reference sequence), CDR1 reads PRHDT and CDR2 reads FYEKMQ. The V end gives up 1 base and the J end 4 bases, leaving 6 bases in the junction not matched to a gene. TCRbeta CDR3 regions were amplified from genomic DNA using the immunoSEQ Assay, a bias-controlled multiplex PCR. As for the authors' bioinformatics: The number of nucleated cells in each sample was estimated from the amplification of reference gene primers within the assay. Sequence reads were collapsed and filtered to measure the absolute abundance of every unique TCRbeta CDR3 rearrangement. For each sample, productive Simpson clonality was calculated by taking the square root of Simpson's diversity index across productive rearrangements. The source is immuneACCESS, and TCRdb retained only in-frame sequences with V and J called. Part of the clones is not carried over; for the studies checked, unresolved V genes explain less than half of this, and the remainder is unexplained. The V and J calls and clone size were taken over from that table, and D and trimming were inferred from the DNA. For this sample there are more than 300,000 clones; 90% appear just once. Together, the top ten hold about 4% of the sample.

In the prospective study, participants were about 18 to 89 years old, resided in about two dozen geographic areas of the United States, and were enrolled through a virtual design. To assign participants to cohorts, the prospective study relied on clinical history that participants themselves reported in a screening survey and a study questionnaire. A participant counted as exposed if, within 2 weeks of entering the study, that participant had been in contact with someone who had a PCR-confirmed or clinician-diagnosed COVID-19 case. In the prospective study, mobile phlebotomists collected whole blood, serum and a nasopharyngeal or oropharyngeal swab from each participant. Over an approximately two-month period, participants in the prospective study had the option of providing additional blood draws and questionnaires. Blood samples from the prospective study were shipped frozen or at room temperature prior to DNA extraction.

As concerns this clone: No cognate antigen has been identified for it. Base-call qualities are not available, and no considerably larger clone is one nucleotide away.

Beyond this particular receptor, the publication reports: How much clinical and demographic metadata was included differed by source and by participant, and the metadata was provided uncurated.

The source of this sequence is a woman in her 30s who had been exposed to COVID-19. The sequencing input was PBMCs or T cells enriched from blood (not recorded which). The V gene is TRBV13 and the J gene is TRBJ2-7, with 8 bases in between that match TRBD2. The CDR3 reads CASSLARGGLYEQYF. The DNA reads as follows: TGTGCCAGCAGCTTAGCACGGGGGGGCCTGTACGAGCAGTACTTC.